The clone carrying this TCR beta chain was counted between two and nine times. From germline, CDR1 is SGHNT and CDR2 YYREEE (reference sequence). The V gene lost 7 bases and the J gene lost 6 bases, with 20 bases spanning the gap. The length of the CDR3 is 15 residues. The data were obtained in a study of blood T cell repertoires in COVID-19. Libraries were prepared by immunoSEQ multiplex PCR; TCRdb keeps only in-frame clonotypes and omits some of them. In the table there are under 250,000 clones, 92% of which are singletons. The sample taken for sequencing was peripheral blood. The genes are TRBV5-4 and TRBJ2-1; a possible D gene is TRBD1 (6 bases). This clonotype was obtained from a man between 60 and 75 years old with COVID-19, enrolled during active disease. The CDR3, as DNA: TGTGCCAGCGCTTCGAGGGGGATGGGGCCCAATGAGCAGTTCTTC. It yields the protein CASASRGMGPNEQFF.